This record concerns one TCR beta chain sequence. V was cut by 3 bases and J by 6 bases, with 9 bases left in between. The germline CDR1 and CDR2 sequences are WNHNN and SYGVQD (reference sequence). The CDR3 is 13 residues long. The record originates from a study of blood T cell repertoires in COVID-19. The overall study: PBMCs, B-cell-depleted T cells, or T cells were the source of the cDNA or gDNA that made up the material.

In the original analysis: Amplification of reference gene primers was used by the study to estimate nucleated cell counts. The protocol was immunoSEQ multiplex PCR, while the TCRdb copy is restricted to in-frame clones and leaves out a portion. The DNA gave D and trimming, while V, J and clone size come from that table. Of approximately 93,000 clones in the sample, 86% are singletons; the top ten hold about 25%. This chain uses TRBV10-1 with TRBJ2-1, with unresolved D. The TCR originated in a man aged 50 to 59 with active or convalescent COVID-19. What was sequenced was peripheral blood. The CDR3, as DNA: TGCGCCAGCAGTGAAACACCCTTCAATGAGCAGTTCTTC. The encoded protein is CASSETPFNEQFF.